Below, 10 T cell receptor beta chains from the same sample are listed, as sequenced in a study of blood T cell repertoires in COVID-19. Sequencing was performed with immunoSEQ multiplex PCR; in TCRdb, only in-frame clones are kept and a portion is missing. The data hold tens of thousands of clones, with 83% observed a single time. The source material was peripheral blood. The receptors derive from a human donor in a cohort sampled during active COVID-19.

The chain recombines TRBV29-1 with TRBJ2-7, with D unresolved. There are 16 residues in the CDR3. Trimming shortened V by 0 bases and J by 2 bases, and 17 bases separated the two germline ends. The germline gives CDR1 SQVTM, CDR2 ANQGSEA. This chain's CDR3 is CSVEERTGKGAYEQYF. CDR3 in DNA: TGCAGCGTTGAAGAGCGCACGGGTAAAGGAGCCTACGAGCAGTACTTC.

This rearrangement joins TRBV18 to TRBJ1-1; TRBD1 is a possible D gene (5 bases). Germline CDR1 KGHSH, CDR2 LQKENI. V lost 6 bases to trimming and J lost 4 bases, with 12 bases between them. The CDR3 totals 13 residues. The CDR3 loop is CASSYDRSTEAFF. For the CDR3, the DNA is TGTGCCAGCTCGTACGACAGATCCACTGAAGCTTTCTTT.

The chain recombines TRBV5-6 with TRBJ2-3; unclear D gene. Germline values: CDR1 SGHDT, CDR2 YYEEEE. The CDR3 covers 14 residues. Trimming shortened V by 2 bases and J by 0 bases, and 7 bases separated the two germline ends. This chain's CDR3 is CASSFAGSTDTQYF. In DNA, the CDR3 is TGTGCCAGCAGCTTCGCCGGGAGCACAGATACGCAGTATTTT.

The chain carries TRBV3-1 (or the pseudogene TRBV3-2) and TRBJ2-2, with TRBD2 matching 15 bases. V gave up 1 base and J gave up 0 bases; unmatched junction bases: 0. The CDR3 has 18 residues. CDR1 and CDR2 from the germline V gene are LGHDT and YNNKEL (reference sequence). This chain's CDR3 is CASSQGTSGGANTGELFF. CDR3 coding DNA: TGTGCCAGCAGCCAAGGGACTAGCGGGGGGGCGAACACCGGGGAGCTGTTTTTT.

The chain carries TRBV5-1 and TRBJ2-3; no clear D gene. Per the germline V gene, CDR1 is SGHRS and CDR2 is YFSETQ. V lost 2 bases and J 6 bases, leaving 13 bases between the germline ends. This CDR3 comprises 14 residues. The DNA for the CDR3 is TGCGCCAGCAGCTTCGAACTCCGATCGGATACGCAGTATTTT. It codes for CASSFELRSDTQYF.

The chain links TRBV29-1 to TRBJ2-3, with D perhaps TRBD1 (9 bases). CDR1 is SQVTM, CDR2 ANQGSEA, per germline. This CDR3 comprises 15 residues. V was shortened by 1 base and J by 8 bases, with 19 bases between the two germline ends. CDR3 coding DNA: TGCAGCGTTGAAGGCGGGGGGACAGGGATCGGTACGCAGTATTTT. This gives the protein CSVEGGGTGIGTQYF.

This chain links TRBV7-9 with TRBJ1-5; TRBD1 aligns across 8 bases. Germline CDR1 reads SEHNR; CDR2 reads FQNEAQ (reference sequence). The length of the CDR3 is 14 residues. V was pared by 1 base and J by 7 bases, with 3 bases of the junction left unmatched. The CDR3 region has the DNA TGTGCCAGCAGCTTAGGACAGGGGAACCAGCCCCAGCATTTT. Translated, it gives CASSLGQGNQPQHF. The full variable domain, completed using reference TRBV7-9 and TRBJ1-5, is DTGVSQNPRHKITKRGQNVTFRCDPISEHNRLYWYRQTLGQGPEFLTYFQNEAQLEKSRLLSDRFSAERPKGSFSTLEIQRTEQGDSAMYLCASSLGQGNQPQHFGDGTRLSIL.

The rearrangement joins TRBV18 to TRBJ2-2; possibly TRBD1 for D (5 bases). Looked up from germline, CDR1 is KGHSH and CDR2 is LQKENI. V dropped 4 bases and J dropped 2 bases, with 11 bases sitting between them. The CDR3 loop spans 15 amino acids. The CDR3 loop is CASSLRQTNTGELFF. CDR3 sequence (DNA): TGTGCCAGCTCACTCAGACAGACTAACACCGGGGAGCTGTTTTTT. Based on the CDR3 plus reference TRBV18 and TRBJ2-2, the full variable domain is NAGVMQNPRHLVRRRGQEARLRCSPMKGHSHVYWYRQLPEEGLKFMVYLQKENIIDESGMPKERFSAEFPKEGPSILRIQQVVRGDSAAYFCASSLRQTNTGELFFGEGSRLTVL.

The chain joins TRBV6-5 to TRBJ2-1; D gene ambiguous. Germline-derived CDR1 and CDR2 are MNHEY and SVGAGI. V gave up 2 bases and J gave up 5 bases, with 10 bases separating them. The CDR3 runs to 14 residues. CDR3 loop: CASSYGQDDNEQFF. The DNA for the CDR3 is TGTGCCAGCAGTTACGGGCAGGATGACAATGAGCAGTTCTTC.

This clone is a singleton in its sample. The J gene is TRBJ2-2, the V gene TRBV4-2, with 9 bases that match TRBD1. With 1 base clipped from V and 4 bases from J, the junction kept 7 bases outside the gene matches. This CDR3 has 17 amino acids. Germline V gene lookup returns CDR1 LGHNA and CDR2 YNFKEQ. CDR3 in DNA: TGTGCCAGCAGCCAAGTGAGGGGACAGGGATTCACCGGGGAGCTGTTTTTT. Translating it yields CASSQVRGQGFTGELFF.